This is a list of T cell receptor beta chains from one sample in a study of beta chain features in type 1 diabetes. Sequencing was performed with immunoSEQ multiplex PCR; in TCRdb, only in-frame clones are kept and a portion is missing. The sample includes about 27,000 clones, 50% to 65% of them seen just once. Sequencing was carried out using Tregs from blood. Receptors were obtained from a woman under 30 with type 1 diabetes. Both conserved end residues are part of each CDR3. A D gene is named only where the DNA matches it firmly. A row's size may be missing; if present it is once, few, many or a size class.

j_gene | abundance | v_gene | d_gene | CDR3aa | CDR3nt
TRBJ2-1 | NA | TRBV10-3 | TRBD1 | CAISERTGGGDEQFF | TGTGCCATCAGTGAGCGTACAGGGGGCGGAGATGAGCAGTTCTTC
TRBJ2-2 | few | TRBV30 | TRBD1 | CAWGTVGGELFF | TGTGCCTGGGGGACAGTTGGCGGGGAGCTGTTTTTT
TRBJ2-3 | once | TRBV30 | TRBD2 | CAWSLAGVDTQYF | TGTGCCTGGAGTTTAGCGGGAGTAGATACGCAGTATTTT
TRBJ2-3 | NA | TRBV5-1 | NA | CASSLASEEDTQYF | TGCGCCAGCAGCTTGGCTAGCGAAGAAGATACGCAGTATTTT
TRBJ1-5 | few | TRBV4-2 | NA | CASSQDQGQPQHF | TGTGCCAGCAGCCAAGATCAGGGTCAGCCCCAGCATTTT
TRBJ2-1 | few | TRBV5-5 | TRBD2 | CASSPGLAEYNEQFF | TGTGCCAGCAGTCCGGGACTAGCGGAGTACAATGAGCAGTTCTTC
TRBJ2-1 | NA | TRBV5-1 | TRBD1 | CASSSQDRSYNEQFF | TGCGCCAGCAGCTCGCAGGACAGGTCCTACAATGAGCAGTTCTTC
TRBJ2-1 | few | TRBV28 | NA | CASSHYEQFF | TGTGCCAGCAGTCACTATGAGCAGTTCTTC
TRBJ2-5 | NA | TRBV7-8 | TRBD2 | CASSLRGGSGETQYF | TGTGCCAGCAGCTTAAGGGGCGGGAGCGGTGAGACCCAGTACTTC
TRBJ2-1 | few | TRBV19 | NA | CASSTRQVKFF | TGTGCCAGTAGTACCAGACAAGTTAAGTTCTTC
TRBJ2-1 | NA | TRBV7-9 | NA | CASSLVGSYNEQFF | TGTGCCAGCAGCTTAGTCGGCTCCTACAATGAGCAGTTCTTC
TRBJ2-7 | NA | TRBV19 | TRBD2 | CASSMPGGSVYEQYF | TGTGCCAGTAGTATGCCAGGCGGGAGCGTCTACGAGCAGTACTTC
TRBJ2-1 | NA | TRBV5-1 | NA | CASSLGTGGGREQFF | TGCGCCAGCAGCTTGGGGACTGGTGGAGGTCGTGAGCAGTTCTTC
TRBJ2-2 | NA | TRBV5-1 | NA | CASSLLRADTGELFF | TGCGCCAGCAGCTTGCTCAGGGCTGACACCGGGGAGCTGTTTTTT
TRBJ2-2 | few | TRBV7-9 | NA | CASSFSRGRTNTGELFF | TGTGCCAGCAGCTTTTCCAGGGGGAGGACGAACACCGGGGAGCTGTTTTTT
TRBJ1-4 | NA | TRBV6-5 | NA | CASSFLAGPGSEKLFF | TGTGCCAGCAGTTTCCTCGCGGGGCCGGGCAGTGAAAAACTGTTTTTT
TRBJ2-5 | NA | TRBV4-1 | TRBD2 | CASSQDRGLAGLQETQYF | TGCGCCAGCAGCCAAGATAGGGGACTAGCGGGCCTCCAAGAGACCCAGTACTTC
TRBJ2-7 | once | TRBV9 | TRBD2 | CASSRTSGTTYEQYF | TGTGCCAGCAGCCGGACTAGCGGGACCACCTACGAGCAGTACTTC
TRBJ1-2 | NA | TRBV19 | NA | CASKRDYGYTF | TGTGCCAGTAAGCGGGACTATGGCTACACCTTC
TRBJ2-2 | few | TRBV5-6 | TRBD1 | CASSFRDRATGELFF | TGTGCCAGCAGCTTCCGGGACAGGGCAACCGGGGAGCTGTTTTTT
TRBJ2-2 | NA | TRBV9 | TRBD1 | CASMGQISTGELFF | TGTGCCAGCATGGGACAGATCAGCACCGGGGAGCTGTTTTTT
TRBJ1-2 | NA | TRBV5-1 | TRBD1 | CASSLSDWDRGMSYGYTF | TGCGCCAGCAGCTTGTCGGACTGGGACAGGGGGATGAGCTATGGCTACACCTTC
TRBJ1-4 | few | TRBV19 | TRBD1 | CASSIAAGTGGQKLFF | TGTGCCAGTAGTATAGCGGCCGGGACAGGGGGCCAAAAACTGTTTTTT
TRBJ2-7 | NA | TRBV7-2 | TRBD1 | CASTSGTVTYEQYF | TGTGCCAGCACCTCCGGGACAGTCACCTACGAGCAGTACTTC
TRBJ1-4 | few | TRBV28 | NA | CASSIPRINEKLFF | TGTGCCAGCAGTATCCCGCGGATTAATGAAAAACTGTTTTTT
TRBJ2-1 | few | TRBV19 | TRBD1 | CASSIASAGQGKGEQFF | TGTGCCAGTAGTATAGCCTCCGCGGGACAGGGGAAGGGTGAGCAGTTCTTC
TRBJ2-3 | few | TRBV5-1 | TRBD2 | CASSLSTSGRAGDTQYF | TGCGCCAGCAGCTTGAGTACTAGCGGGAGGGCCGGAGATACGCAGTATTTT
TRBJ2-2 | few | TRBV5-1 | NA | CASTRTLNTGELFF | TGCGCCAGCACTAGGACACTGAACACCGGGGAGCTGTTTTTT
TRBJ2-2 | NA | TRBV7-9 | TRBD1 | CASRGQGTTGELFF | TGTGCCAGCAGGGGACAGGGGACCACCGGGGAGCTGTTTTTT
TRBJ2-3 | once | TRBV5-1 | TRBD1 | CASSPGQGATDTQYF | TGCGCCAGCAGCCCGGGACAGGGGGCTACAGATACGCAGTATTTT
TRBJ2-5 | NA | TRBV4-3 | TRBD1 | CASSLDRGETQYF | TGCGCCAGCAGCTTGGACAGGGGTGAGACCCAGTACTTC
TRBJ2-2 | NA | TRBV5-6 | TRBD1 | CASSPGTGISGELFF | TGTGCCAGCAGCCCCGGGACAGGGATTTCCGGGGAGCTGTTTTTT
TRBJ1-1 | once | TRBV6-5 | NA | CASTRIQGTEAFF | TGTGCCAGCACCCGAATCCAGGGGACTGAAGCTTTCTTT
TRBJ1-1 | medium-sized | TRBV4-1 | NA | CASSQVVLNTEAFF | TGCGCCAGCAGCCAAGTTGTATTGAACACTGAAGCTTTCTTT
TRBJ2-7 | few | TRBV29-1 | TRBD1 | CSAAEDRSYEQYF | TGCAGCGCTGCGGAGGACAGGAGCTACGAGCAGTACTTC
TRBJ2-3 | NA | TRBV10-3 | NA | CAISESTRVDTQYF | TGTGCCATCAGTGAGTCGACTCGGGTGGATACGCAGTATTTT
TRBJ2-2 | NA | TRBV5-6 | NA | CASSALGGTGELFF | TGTGCCAGCAGCGCCTTAGGCGGAACCGGGGAGCTGTTTTTT
TRBJ2-1 | NA | TRBV2 | NA | CASSGDRRAAYNEQFF | TGTGCCAGCAGTGGGGATCGGAGGGCGGCCTACAATGAGCAGTTCTTC
TRBJ1-3 | NA | TRBV9 | TRBD1 | CASSPRQGSGNTIYF | TGTGCCAGCAGCCCGCGACAGGGCTCCGGAAACACCATATATTTT
TRBJ2-1 | NA | TRBV7-9 | TRBD2 | CASSLRAGTSGSHEQFF | TGTGCCAGCAGCTTACGGGCCGGGACTAGCGGGAGCCATGAGCAGTTCTTC
TRBJ1-4 | few | TRBV30 | TRBD1 | CARSGTGYEKLFF | TGTGCCCGATCCGGGACAGGGTATGAAAAACTGTTTTTT
TRBJ2-5 | few | TRBV7-9 | TRBD2 | CASSLLGLAGETQYF | TGTGCCAGCAGCCTATTGGGCCTAGCGGGAGAGACCCAGTACTTC
TRBJ2-5 | NA | TRBV5-5 | NA | CASSPGHIQETQYF | TGTGCCAGCAGCCCGGGACATATTCAAGAGACCCAGTACTTC
TRBJ2-3 | NA | TRBV27 | TRBD1 | CASSITMPSGQASTDTQYF | TGTGCCAGCAGTATAACTATGCCTTCGGGACAGGCAAGCACAGATACGCAGTATTTT
TRBJ2-1 | NA | TRBV7-3 | TRBD2 | CASSPAGDYNEQFF | TGTGCCAGCAGCCCAGCGGGAGACTACAATGAGCAGTTCTTC
TRBJ1-2 | NA | TRBV30 | TRBD1 | CAWDRGRSYTF | TGTGCCTGGGACAGGGGGCGAAGCTACACCTTC
TRBJ2-1 | few | TRBV6-1 | NA | CASIRTVDNEQFF | TGTGCCAGCATAAGGACAGTCGACAATGAGCAGTTCTTC
TRBJ1-2 | NA | TRBV7-9 | TRBD1 | CASSLSGQGGDGYTF | TGTGCCAGCAGTTTAAGCGGACAGGGAGGAGATGGCTACACCTTC
TRBJ2-5 | NA | TRBV6-1 | TRBD2 | CASRPTSGGTQYF | TGTGCCAGCAGACCCACTAGCGGTGGAACCCAGTACTTC